This TCR beta chain was obtained from a study of blood T cell repertoires in COVID-19. TCRdb's table, derived via immunoSEQ multiplex PCR, lists solely in-frame clones and lacks some. The sample shows 450,000 or so clones, approximately 91% of them seen only once. Per germline, CDR1 SGHVS and CDR2 FNYEAQ. V was shortened by 2 bases and J by 6 bases, with 19 bases between the two germline ends. The CDR3 spans 16 residues. V gene TRBV7-6 combines with J gene TRBJ1-1; maybe TRBD1 (6 bases). Sequencing input: peripheral blood. The clonotype originates from a woman aged 35 to 49 with COVID-19, enrolled during active disease. CDR3 in DNA: TGTGCCAGCAGCTTAAATAGTCGACAGGTTGCCGCTGAAGCTTTCTTT. This sequence encodes CASSLNSRQVAAEAFF.